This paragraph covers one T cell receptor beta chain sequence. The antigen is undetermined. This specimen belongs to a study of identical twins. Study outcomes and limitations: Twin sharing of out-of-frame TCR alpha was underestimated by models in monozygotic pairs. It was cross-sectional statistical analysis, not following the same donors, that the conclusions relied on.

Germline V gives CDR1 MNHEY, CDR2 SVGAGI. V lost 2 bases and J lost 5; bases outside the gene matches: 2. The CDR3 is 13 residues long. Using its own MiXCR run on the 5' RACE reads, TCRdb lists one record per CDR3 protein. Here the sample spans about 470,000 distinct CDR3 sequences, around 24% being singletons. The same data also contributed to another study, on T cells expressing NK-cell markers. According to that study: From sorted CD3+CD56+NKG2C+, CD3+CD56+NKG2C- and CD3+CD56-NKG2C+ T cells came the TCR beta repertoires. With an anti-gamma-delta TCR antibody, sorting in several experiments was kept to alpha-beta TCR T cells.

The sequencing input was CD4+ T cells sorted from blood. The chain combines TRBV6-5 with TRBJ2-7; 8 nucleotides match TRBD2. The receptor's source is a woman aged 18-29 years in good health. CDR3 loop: CASSYRGGHEQYF. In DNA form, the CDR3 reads TGTGCCAGCAGTTACCGGGGGGGGCACGAGCAGTACTTC.